A selection of T cell receptor beta chains follows, all from one sample in a study of blood T cell repertoires in COVID-19. Sequencing used immunoSEQ multiplex PCR; TCRdb keeps in-frame clones, though not all of them. The table includes under 300,000 clones, around 83% detected once. Sequenced sample: PBMCs or T cells enriched from blood (not recorded which). The receptor source for this set is a woman in her forties or fifties who had been exposed to COVID-19. The CDR3 runs from the conserved cysteine through the conserved F or W. A D gene is named only where the DNA matches it firmly. Clone size is stated in some rows and not others, as once, few, many or a class when expanded.

d_call,j_call,clone_size,v_call,cdr3_nt,cdr3_aa
TRBD1,TRBJ2-7,-,TRBV10-3,TGTGCCATCAGTGAGACGACAGGGGCCTCCTACGAGCAGTACTTC,CAISETTGASYEQYF
TRBD1,TRBJ2-2,-,TRBV24-1,TGTGCCACCAGTGATTTGCTAGGGACAGGGGGTACCACCGGGGAGCTGTTTTTT,CATSDLLGTGGTTGELFF
-,TRBJ1-5,-,TRBV6-5,TGTGCCAGCAAATGGACAGTATCCAAGCCCCAGCATTTT,CASKWTVSKPQHF
TRBD1,TRBJ1-2,-,TRBV19,TGTGCCAGTAGTACCTATCGGGACAGGGTCTATGGCTACACCTTC,CASSTYRDRVYGYTF
-,TRBJ1-1,-,TRBV4-2,TGTGCCAGCAGCCAAGACCCTAGGAACACTGAAGCTTTCTTT,CASSQDPRNTEAFF
-,TRBJ1-6,-,TRBV19,TGTGCCAGTAAAAGAGAGTCCGGGAATTCACCCCTCCACTTT,CASKRESGNSPLHF
TRBD1,TRBJ2-7,-,TRBV25-1,TGTGCCAGCAGCCGCGACAGGGGACTTGAGCAGTACTTC,CASSRDRGLEQYF
-,TRBJ1-3,-,TRBV14,TGTGCCAGCAGCCCAGTCAGGTCCCCCTCTGGAAACACCATATATTTT,CASSPVRSPSGNTIYF
TRBD1,TRBJ1-1,-,TRBV29-1,TGCAGCGGGGGGACAGGGGGTTTGAACACTGAAGCTTTCTTT,CSGGTGGLNTEAFF
TRBD1,TRBJ1-1,-,TRBV2,TGTGCCAGGGGAAACAGGGGGCGTGGGACTGAAGCTTTCTTT,CARGNRGRGTEAFF
-,TRBJ2-2,once,TRBV6-5,TGTGCCAGCAGTTATGGAGCCCACACCGGGGAGCTGTTTTTT,CASSYGAHTGELFF
-,TRBJ1-1,-,TRBV28,TGTGCCAGCAAGGGAGGGGCCGGGGACCTAACCGAAGCTTTCTTT,CASKGGAGDLTEAFF
TRBD1,TRBJ2-3,-,TRBV5-8,TGTGCCAGCAGCCCGGACAGGGGGATAGGAGATACGCAGTATTTT,CASSPDRGIGDTQYF
-,TRBJ1-5,once,TRBV7-2,TGTGCCAGCAGCCGCGACTCCGCTCAGCCCCAGCATTTT,CASSRDSAQPQHF
-,TRBJ1-6,-,TRBV7-2,TGTGCCAGCAGCACGTTAATGGGGGGGTCCTATAATTCACCCCTCCACTTT,CASSTLMGGSYNSPLHF
-,TRBJ2-1,-,TRBV5-6,TGTGCCAGCAGCTTGGCTGGCCACCCGTTACCGTTCTTC,CASSLAGHPLPFF
-,TRBJ2-5,once,TRBV5-1,TGCGCCAGCAGCCCGACTAGACAAGAGACCCAGTACTTC,CASSPTRQETQYF
-,TRBJ1-6,-,TRBV12-3/TRBV12-4,TGTGCCAGCAGTTACAGTAATTCACCCCTCCACTTT,CASSYSNSPLHF
TRBD2,TRBJ2-3,-,TRBV7-2,TGTGCCAGCAGCTCCGGGACTAGCGGGGGCACAGATACGCAGTATTTT,CASSSGTSGGTDTQYF
-,TRBJ1-1,once,TRBV7-9,TGTGCCAGCAGCTTAGCTGGCAGGAACACTGAAGCTTTCTTT,CASSLAGRNTEAFF
TRBD1,TRBJ1-4,-,TRBV4-3,TGCGCCAGCAGCCAAGATTTGGGGTCTCCCGGGACAGGGGAAAAACTGTTTTTT,CASSQDLGSPGTGEKLFF
TRBD1,TRBJ1-5,-,TRBV19,TGTGCCAGTTCCAAAACTACAGGGGGCAATCAGCCCCAGCATTTT,CASSKTTGGNQPQHF
TRBD1,TRBJ1-2,-,TRBV11-2,TGTGCCAGCAGCATCTCGACAGGGCACTATGGCTACACCTTC,CASSISTGHYGYTF
TRBD1,TRBJ2-2,-,TRBV19,TGTGCCAGTAGTCGGCGGACAGGGGGGTACTCGAACACCGGGGAGCTGTTTTTT,CASSRRTGGYSNTGELFF
TRBD1,TRBJ1-1,-,TRBV7-9,TGTGCCAGCAGCTTCCCGACAGGGCGTAGCCCGGACACTGAAGCTTTCTTT,CASSFPTGRSPDTEAFF
-,TRBJ1-2,once,TRBV28,TGTGCCAGCAGTTCTCGCCCGGAGGGATATGGCTACACCTTC,CASSSRPEGYGYTF
-,TRBJ2-1,once,TRBV5-4,TGTGCCAGCAGCTCTGGAGGGGACGTCTACAATGAGCAGTTCTTC,CASSSGGDVYNEQFF
TRBD1,TRBJ1-2,once,TRBV13,TGTGCCAGCAGCTTCGGGACAGCGACTTACTATGGCTACACCTTC,CASSFGTATYYGYTF
-,TRBJ1-1,-,TRBV7-9,TGTGCCAGCAGCCCGCCAGGCCGCTCCCAAGCTTTCTTT,CASSPPGRSQAFF
TRBD2,TRBJ2-1,-,TRBV15,TGTGCCACCAGCAGAGCCACGGGGGGTTCATTCTACAATGAGCAGTTCTTC,CATSRATGGSFYNEQFF
TRBD1,TRBJ1-2,-,TRBV24-1,TGTGCCACCAGGCACGAGCCCAGGACAGGTATCTATGGCTACACCTTC,CATRHEPRTGIYGYTF
-,TRBJ2-2,-,TRBV7-9,TGTGCCAGCAGCTTAGAGCCCTCCGGGGACACCGGGGAGCTGTTTTTT,CASSLEPSGDTGELFF
-,TRBJ2-7,-,TRBV12-3/TRBV12-4,TGTGCCAGCAGTTTCAGCGGCTACGAGCAGTACTTC,CASSFSGYEQYF
TRBD1,TRBJ2-5,-,TRBV5-4,TGTGCCAACAGCCGAGGGACAGACCAAGAGACCCAGTACTTC,CANSRGTDQETQYF
-,TRBJ2-7,-,TRBV18,TGTGCCAGCTCACCACCAGGAGGGTTATACTACGAGCAGTACTTC,CASSPPGGLYYEQYF
-,TRBJ2-2,-,TRBV13,TGTGCCAGCCGCGAAGGGGTTAACACCGGGGAGCTGTTTTTT,CASREGVNTGELFF
-,TRBJ2-2,-,TRBV5-1,TGCGCCAGCAGCTTGGCCTGGGGCATTATCAAAGCCGGGGAGCTGTTTTTT,CASSLAWGIIKAGELFF
TRBD1,TRBJ2-1,-,TRBV6-1,TGTGCCAGCAGCGAACCGGCCGGGACAGGGTCTAATGAGCAGTTCTTC,CASSEPAGTGSNEQFF
-,TRBJ1-1,-,TRBV7-6,TGTGCCAGCAGCTTAGCGGGGCCATATGAAGCTTTCTTT,CASSLAGPYEAFF
-,TRBJ1-1,few,TRBV30,TGTGCCTGGAGTGTAAGCGTTGGCGCTGAAGCTTTCTTT,CAWSVSVGAEAFF
TRBD1,TRBJ1-3,-,TRBV6-5,TGTGCCAGCTCCGACAGGGCCTCAAAGGACACCATATATTTT,CASSDRASKDTIYF
-,TRBJ2-7,-,TRBV6-2/TRBV6-3,TGTGCCAGCAGCCCTGTCTCCAGGGGCACACCGGGGGAGCAGTACTTC,CASSPVSRGTPGEQYF